The entry below gives a single T cell receptor beta chain sequence along with its context. Germline CDR1 reads SQVTM; CDR2 reads ANQGSEA. V was pared by 4 bases and J by 2 bases, with 20 bases between. This CDR3 has 16 amino acids. The authors amplified TCR beta CDR3 regions, and they did so from RNA transcripts for repertoire sequencing. A first-round RT-PCR used HTBI primers, followed by a second-round multiplex PCR. TCRdb reprocessed the multiplex PCR reads via MiXCR and lists one record per CDR3 protein. The table shows approximately 1.2 million distinct CDR3 sequences, with about two fifths occurring only once. These data belong to a study of Graves' ophthalmopathy and Graves' hyperthyroidism. Newly diagnosed hyperthyroidism donors, aged 18 to 65, duration under 2 months.

The receptor was derived from an adult man with Graves' hyperthyroidism. Input material: peripheral blood or thyroid tissue (not recorded which). The rearrangement joins TRBV29-1 to TRBJ1-1, with D hard to call. The CDR3 DNA follows: TGCAGCGTTGCTGTGGGCATCGGTAGGGTTAACACTGAAGCTTTCTTT. Encoded protein: CSVAVGIGRVNTEAFF.